The 24 T cell receptor beta chains in this list originate from one sample, sequenced in a study of shared clonotypes between healthy human individuals. The method was immunoSEQ multiplex PCR; TCRdb's version includes in-frame clones alone and lacks a portion of them. The table lists hundreds of thousands of clones, 85% to 95% of them singletons, with approximately 0.11% in the top ten. Naive CD8 cells lacked CD45RO, underwent positive selection for CCR7 and left out terminally differentiated effector memory CD45RA+ cells. Sequencing input: naive CD8+ T cells sorted from blood. Source of these receptors: a woman younger than 45 in good health.

V is TRBV7-9 and J is TRBJ1-1; 7 bases map to TRBD1. The CDR3 runs 16 residues. With 5 bases clipped from V and 4 bases from J, the junction kept 13 bases outside the gene matches. Germline V lookup: CDR1 SEHNR, CDR2 FQNEAQ (reference sequence). CDR3 coding DNA: TGTGCCAGCAGCCCGTTTGATTCAGGGGGAAGCACTGAAGCTTTCTTT. As protein: CASSPFDSGGSTEAFF.

The CDR3 DNA follows: TGTGCCAGCAGCGCAAGGGACAGGGATCCTTTGCCCCAGCATTTT. Protein: CASSARDRDPLPQHF. The chain links TRBV7-9 to TRBJ1-5; TRBD1 aligns across 9 bases. The V segment lost 5 bases and the J segment 9 bases; nucleotides outside the gene matches: 11. The germline CDR1 and CDR2 sequences are SEHNR and FQNEAQ (reference sequence). CDR3 length: 15 amino acids.

V usage is TRBV7-8 and J usage is TRBJ2-5; tentatively, D is TRBD2 (6 bases). This CDR3 comprises 16 residues. CDR1 and CDR2 from the germline V gene are SGHVS and FQNEAQ. Trimming removed 2 bases at V and 1 base at J, with 14 bases between. For the CDR3, the DNA is TGTGCCAGCAGCTTATTGGGGGGACGCCCCCAAGAGACCCAGTACTTC. This gives the protein CASSLLGGRPQETQYF.

This rearrangement joins TRBV19 to TRBJ1-5, with D possibly TRBD1 on 5 matching bases. The germline V gene encodes CDR1 LNHDA and CDR2 SQIVND (reference sequence). There are 15 residues in the CDR3. V gave up 3 bases and J gave up 1 base, with 10 bases separating them. This chain's CDR3 is CASSIGGWSNQPQHF. The CDR3 nucleotides read TGTGCCAGTAGTATCGGGGGGTGGAGCAATCAGCCCCAGCATTTT.

CDR3 loop: CASSLLSGPTNTEAFF. CDR3 DNA sequence: TGTGCCAGCAGTTTATTGTCAGGACCGACTAACACTGAAGCTTTCTTT. The gene calls are TRBV27 and TRBJ1-1, with D unclear. Trimming cost V 1 base and J 2 bases, with 14 bases left between them. The CDR3 is 16 residues long. Germline-derived CDR1 and CDR2 are MNHEY and SMNVEV (reference sequence).

The CDR3 reads CASSKGLPSGRYDEQYF. The CDR3 region has the DNA TGTGCCAGCAGCAAAGGTTTACCTAGCGGGAGGTATGACGAGCAGTACTTC. The chain employs TRBV21-1 and TRBJ2-7; the table's D call, TRBD2, was not checked against the DNA. TRBV21-1 corresponds to a pseudogene. There are 17 residues in the CDR3.

This clone was seen only a few times. The genes are TRBV2 and TRBJ2-7; TRBD2 matches at 10 bases. The CDR3 spans 15 residues. From germline, CDR1 is SNHLY and CDR2 FYNNEI. Trimming removed 7 bases from V and 4 bases from J; junction bases left unmatched: 10. CDR3 DNA: TGTGCCAGCAAGGAAATTCTAGCGGGAGAATACGAGCAGTACTTC. Encoded protein: CASKEILAGEYEQYF.

This chain links TRBV4-2 with TRBJ2-2; 12 nucleotides match TRBD2. Germline CDR1 LGHNA, CDR2 YNFKEQ. V lost 5 bases, J lost 5 bases, and 9 bases stayed unmatched. This CDR3 spans 17 amino acids. CDR3 in amino acids: CASSAKLAGGDTGELFF. CDR3 coding DNA: TGTGCCAGCAGCGCAAAACTAGCGGGAGGAGATACCGGGGAGCTGTTTTTT.

The rearrangement joins TRBV28 to TRBJ2-2; possible D gene TRBD2, 5 bases. The CDR3 sequence is 14 residues long. CDR1 MDHEN and CDR2 SYDVKM come from the germline V gene. Trimming cost V 7 bases and J 5 bases, with 14 bases left between them. The CDR3 is CASIRGYGTGELFF. The CDR3 DNA is TGTGCCAGCATAAGAGGGTACGGAACCGGGGAGCTGTTTTTT.

V is TRBV7-2 and J is TRBJ1-1; D is unclear. CDR3 length: 12 amino acids. From germline, CDR1 is SGHTA and CDR2 FQGNSA. V shed 1 base and J shed 7 bases, with 7 bases lying between them. CDR3 amino acids: CASSLGGFEAFF. In DNA, the CDR3 is TGTGCCAGCAGCTTAGGAGGGTTTGAAGCTTTCTTT. The whole variable domain, remainder taken from reference TRBV7-2 and TRBJ1-1, is GAGVSQSPSNKVTEKGKDVELRCDPISGHTALYWYRQSLGQGLEFLIYFQGNSAPDKSGLPSDRFSAERTGGSVSTLTIQRTQQEDSAVYLCASSLGGFEAFFGQGTRLTVV.

The gene calls are TRBV28 and TRBJ2-5; TRBD1 is a possible D gene (5 bases). The CDR3 has 13 residues. Trimming removed 3 bases at V and 3 bases at J, with 8 bases between. Germline CDR1 and CDR2: MDHEN and SYDVKM. CDR3 protein: CASSFAGKETQYF. In DNA form, the CDR3 reads TGTGCCAGCAGTTTTGCAGGGAAAGAGACCCAGTACTTC.

This chain connects TRBV28 to TRBJ2-7, with 8 bases lining up with TRBD1. The CDR3 runs to 16 residues. Germline values: CDR1 MDHEN, CDR2 SYDVKM. J was trimmed by 1 base and V by 1 base; bases with no gene match: 6. CDR3 DNA: TGTGCCAGCAGTTTATCGGACAGGGCCCCGTCCTACGAGCAGTACTTC. Translation gives CASSLSDRAPSYEQYF.

The rearrangement joins TRBV5-1 to TRBJ2-7, with TRBD1 matching over 12 bases. There are 16 residues in the CDR3. Germline-derived CDR1 and CDR2 are SGHRS and YFSETQ. Trimming removed 4 bases from V and 6 bases from J; junction bases left unmatched: 11. DNA for the CDR3: TGCGCCAGCAGCGTAGGGACAGGGGGCTTACTAGGCGAGCAGTACTTC. This translates into CASSVGTGGLLGEQYF.

Only one count was recorded for this clone. The chain joins TRBV2 to TRBJ1-5; D may be TRBD1 (5 bases). The CDR3 loop spans 15 amino acids. The V gene lost 4 bases and the J gene lost 6 bases, with 16 bases spanning the gap. The germline CDR1 and CDR2 sequences are SNHLY and FYNNEI. The CDR3: CASSGRDLLGQPQHF. CDR3 sequence (DNA): TGTGCCAGCAGTGGCAGGGATCTGCTCGGTCAGCCCCAGCATTTT. The variable domain in full, completed from reference TRBV2 and TRBJ1-5, reads EPEVTQTPSHQVTQMGQEVILRCVPISNHLYFYWYRQILGQKVEFLVSFYNNEISEKSEIFDDQFSVERPDGSNFTLKIRSTKLEDSAMYFCASSGRDLLGQPQHFGDGTRLSIL.

The chain carries TRBV7-2 and TRBJ2-7; the match to TRBD2 covers 9 bases. Germline loops: CDR1 SGHTA, CDR2 FQGNSA. The trim removed 1 base at V and 0 bases at J, leaving 4 bases unmatched. The CDR3 totals 16 residues. This CDR3 reads CASSLGREGLSYEQYF. For the CDR3, the DNA is TGTGCCAGCAGCTTAGGGCGGGAGGGTCTCTCCTACGAGCAGTACTTC.

CDR3 sequence: CASSQSRGAGNTIYF. DNA for the CDR3: TGCGCCAGCAGCCAATCCAGGGGAGCTGGAAACACCATATATTTT. The V call is TRBV4-1, the J call TRBJ1-3, with D maybe TRBD1 (6 bases). The CDR3 covers 15 residues. V was pared by 2 bases and J by 2 bases, with 10 bases between. CDR1 and CDR2 (germline): MGHRA, YSYEKL.

In nucleotides, the CDR3 is TGTGCCAGCAGCTTCTACGAGGGACCGCGGGGCGAGCAGTACTTC. Its translation: CASSFYEGPRGEQYF. The chain combines TRBV7-8 with TRBJ2-7; weak D call: TRBD2 (6 bases). The CDR3 consists of 15 residues. V lost 3 bases and J 6 bases, leaving 18 bases between the germline ends. Germline-derived CDR1 and CDR2 are SGHVS and FQNEAQ.

The rearrangement uses TRBV4-1 and TRBJ1-2; 10 bases are a match to TRBD1. Germline CDR1 MGHRA, CDR2 YSYEKL. This CDR3 is built from 13 residues. V shed 4 bases and J 7 bases; nucleotides not matched to a gene: 3. As DNA, the CDR3 is TGCGCCAGCAGCCCTAGGACAGGGGGTGGCTACACCTTC. Translated, it gives CASSPRTGGGYTF.

The V call is TRBV5-6, the J call TRBJ1-2, with 7 bases matching TRBD1. Germline CDR1 SGHDT, CDR2 YYEEEE. This CDR3 has 15 amino acids. The J segment lost 6 bases and the V segment lost 4 bases, leaving 12 bases of the junction unmatched. The CDR3 DNA is TGTGCCAGCAGCCTCGGGGACAGCCAACTCCATGGCTACACCTTC. This gives the protein CASSLGDSQLHGYTF.

The CDR3 nucleotides are TGTGCCAGCAGCTTAGGACTAGCGGGCCACTACGAGCAGTACTTC. Its translation is CASSLGLAGHYEQYF. The chain combines TRBV11-2 with TRBJ2-7, with 10 bases matching TRBD2. The CDR3 has 15 amino acids. J gave up 3 bases and V 1 base, and 3 bases lay outside the gene matches. Germline V lookup: CDR1 SGHAT, CDR2 FQNNGV.

V gene TRBV5-4 combines with J gene TRBJ2-7, with TRBD2 identical over 12 bases. V trimming: 4 bases; J trimming: 4 bases; junction bases outside the gene matches: 6. Per the germline V gene, CDR1 is SGHNT and CDR2 is YYREEE (reference sequence). The CDR3 is 15 residues long. As DNA, the CDR3 is TGTGCCAGCAGCCTACTAGCGGGAGGAGTGTACGAGCAGTACTTC. Translated, it gives CASSLLAGGVYEQYF.

This rearrangement joins TRBV20-1 to TRBJ2-3, with D uncertain. The germline CDR1 and CDR2 sequences are DFQATT and SNEGSKA (reference sequence). CDR3 size: 11 residues. This chain's CDR3 is CTTRSTDTQYF. Written as DNA, the CDR3 is TGCACGACGAGAAGCACAGATACGCAGTATTTT.

This chain joins TRBV28 and TRBJ2-7, with TRBD2 matching over 9 bases. V lost 5 bases, J lost 3 bases, and 8 bases stayed unmatched. This CDR3 spans 15 amino acids. CDR1 and CDR2 (germline): MDHEN, SYDVKM. The CDR3 is CASSPFSGSYYEQYF. CDR3 sequence (DNA): TGTGCCAGCAGTCCATTTAGCGGGAGTTACTACGAGCAGTACTTC.

This rearrangement joins TRBV6-6 to TRBJ2-7, with 10 bases fitting TRBD2. CDR1 and CDR2 from the germline V gene are MNHNY and SVGAGI (reference sequence). CDR3 length equals 15 residues. J was trimmed by 3 bases and V by 5 bases; bases with no gene match: 7. The CDR3 nucleotides read TGTGCCAGCAGTCATGGGACTAGCGTATACTACGAGCAGTACTTC. Translating gives CASSHGTSVYYEQYF.